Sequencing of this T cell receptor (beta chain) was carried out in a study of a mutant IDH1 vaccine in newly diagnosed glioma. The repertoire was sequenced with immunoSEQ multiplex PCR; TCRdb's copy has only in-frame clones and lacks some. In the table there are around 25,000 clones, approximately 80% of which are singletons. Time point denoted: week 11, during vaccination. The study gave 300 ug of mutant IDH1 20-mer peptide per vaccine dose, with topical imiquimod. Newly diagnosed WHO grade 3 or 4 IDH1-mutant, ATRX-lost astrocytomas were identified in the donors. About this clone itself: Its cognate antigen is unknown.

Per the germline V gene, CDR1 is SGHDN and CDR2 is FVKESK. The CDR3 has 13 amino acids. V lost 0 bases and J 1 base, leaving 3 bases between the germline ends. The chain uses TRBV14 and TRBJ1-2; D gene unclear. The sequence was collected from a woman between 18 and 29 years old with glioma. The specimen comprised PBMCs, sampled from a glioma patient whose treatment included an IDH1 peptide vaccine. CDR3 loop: CASSQEFNYGYTF. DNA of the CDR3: TGTGCCAGCAGCCAAGAGTTTAACTATGGCTACACCTTC.